One sample yielded the 10 T cell receptor beta chains listed below, sequenced in a study of shared clonotypes between healthy human individuals. TCRdb keeps only in-frame clones here, not all; method: immunoSEQ multiplex PCR. Among around 300,000 clones listed, roughly 84% were seen once. The sequencing input was memory CD8+ T cells sorted from blood. The subset is: CD45RO+ cells pooled with CCR7-negative TemRA cells. These receptors were obtained from a man in his late teens or twenties in good health.

The rearrangement links TRBV27 to TRBJ2-3, with TRBD1 identical over 9 bases. J was trimmed by 5 bases and V by 5 bases; bases with no gene match: 8. The germline CDR1 and CDR2 sequences are MNHEY and SMNVEV (reference sequence). This CDR3 has 15 amino acids. CDR3 sequence reads: CASSPQGAQGDTQYF. CDR3 nucleotides: TGTGCCAGCAGTCCACAGGGGGCGCAGGGAGATACGCAGTATTTT.

The chain combines TRBV7-9 with TRBJ1-3; possible D gene TRBD1, 6 bases. Germline V gene sequence: CDR1 SEHNR, CDR2 FQNEAQ (reference sequence). Trimming removed 5 bases from V and 3 bases from J, with 11 bases in between. The length of the CDR3 is 14 residues. CDR3 DNA: TGTGCCAGCAGCCAAGGGGGGTTTGGAAACACCATATATTTT. Its protein product is CASSQGGFGNTIYF.

V gene TRBV4-3 combines with J gene TRBJ2-1; 10 bases fit TRBD2. The CDR3 is 16 residues long. The J segment lost 0 bases and the V segment lost 4 bases, leaving 3 bases of the junction unmatched. The germline V gene encodes CDR1 LGHNA and CDR2 YSLEER. The CDR3 nucleotides read TGCGCCAGCAGCCTGGCTAGCGGGAGCTCCTACAATGAGCAGTTCTTC. Its protein is CASSLASGSSYNEQFF.

CDR3 nucleotides: TGTGCCAGCAGCCGCCCCGGGACACCCTACGAGCAGTACTTC. It codes for CASSRPGTPYEQYF. This chain connects TRBV7-9 to TRBJ2-7; a possible D gene is TRBD1 (6 bases). Trimming cost V 5 bases and J 2 bases, with 13 bases left between them. Germline loops: CDR1 SEHNR, CDR2 FQNEAQ (reference sequence). The CDR3 loop spans 14 amino acids.

The chain links TRBV27 to TRBJ2-1; D call uncertain. Germline assignment: CDR1 MNHEY and CDR2 SMNVEV (reference sequence). The CDR3 contains 16 residues. V was cut by 6 bases and J by 2 bases, with 17 bases left in between. The CDR3 reads CASRRIRKRTYNEQFF. In DNA form, the CDR3 reads TGTGCCAGCAGAAGAATCAGGAAGAGGACCTACAATGAGCAGTTCTTC.

Of note for this clone: The junction differs from germline at one of its ends, possibly a read error. The chain recombines TRBV7-7 with TRBJ2-3, with D uncertain. There are 13 residues in the CDR3. Germline V gene data show CDR1 as SSHAT and CDR2 as FNYEAQ (reference sequence). The CDR3 region has the DNA TGTGCTAGCAGCTTAGACCGCCAGGATACGCAGTATTTT. Its protein is CASSLDRQDTQYF.

This chain links TRBV5-5 with TRBJ1-1; the D is unclear. V lost 4 bases and J 1 base, leaving 23 bases between the germline ends. The CDR3 length is 18 residues. The germline gives CDR1 SGHKS, CDR2 YYEKEE (reference sequence). The CDR3 protein is CASSRSRKDGYQNTEAFF. In DNA form, the CDR3 reads TGTGCCAGCAGCCGCTCAAGAAAAGACGGCTACCAGAACACTGAAGCTTTCTTT.

The chain links TRBV14 to TRBJ1-6; D perhaps matches TRBD1 (5 bases). V lost 0 bases, J lost 7 bases, and 16 bases lay in between. The CDR3 sequence is 17 residues long. Looked up from germline, CDR1 is SGHDN and CDR2 is FVKESK. The CDR3 is CASSQDVREAGNSPLHF. CDR3 nucleotides: TGTGCCAGCAGCCAAGATGTCAGGGAGGCAGGGAATTCACCCCTCCACTTT.

The J gene is TRBJ2-2, the V gene TRBV7-9; 11 nucleotides line up with TRBD2. V shed 6 bases and J 0 bases; nucleotides not matched to a gene: 6. The germline CDR1 and CDR2 sequences are SEHNR and FQNEAQ (reference sequence). The CDR3 sequence is 17 residues long. The CDR3 region is CASSVLAGGANTGELFF. In nucleotides, the CDR3 is TGTGCCAGCAGTGTGTTAGCGGGAGGGGCGAACACCGGGGAGCTGTTTTTT.

This clone was seen a few times. The V gene is TRBV19, the J gene TRBJ2-1, with 11 bases lining up with TRBD2. Looked up from germline, CDR1 is LNHDA and CDR2 is SQIVND (reference sequence). V was pared by 1 base and J by 3 bases, with 2 bases of the junction left unmatched. The CDR3 extends over 16 amino acids. The CDR3 DNA is TGTGCCAGTAGTATAGGACTAGCGGGGCACTACAATGAGCAGTTCTTC. It is translated as CASSIGLAGHYNEQFF.